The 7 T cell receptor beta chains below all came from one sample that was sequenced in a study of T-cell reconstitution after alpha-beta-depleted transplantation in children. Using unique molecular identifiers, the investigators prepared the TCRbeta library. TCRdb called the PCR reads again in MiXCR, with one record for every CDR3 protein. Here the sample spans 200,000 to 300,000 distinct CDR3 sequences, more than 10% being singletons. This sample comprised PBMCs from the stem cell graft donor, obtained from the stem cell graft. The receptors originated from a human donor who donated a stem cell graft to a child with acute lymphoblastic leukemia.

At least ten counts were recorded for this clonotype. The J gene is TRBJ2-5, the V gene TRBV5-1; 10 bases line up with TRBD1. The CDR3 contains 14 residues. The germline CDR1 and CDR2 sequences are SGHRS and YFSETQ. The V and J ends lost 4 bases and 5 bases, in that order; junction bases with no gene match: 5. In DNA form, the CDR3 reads TGCGCCAGCAGCGAAAGGGACAGGGGCGAGACCCAGTACTTC. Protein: CASSERDRGETQYF.

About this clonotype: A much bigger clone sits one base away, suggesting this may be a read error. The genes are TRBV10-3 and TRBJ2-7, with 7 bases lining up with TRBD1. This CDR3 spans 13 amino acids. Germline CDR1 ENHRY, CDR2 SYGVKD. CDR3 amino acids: CATSEDRSNEQYF. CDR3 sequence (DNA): TGTGCCACCAGTGAGGACAGGTCCAACGAGCAGTACTTC.

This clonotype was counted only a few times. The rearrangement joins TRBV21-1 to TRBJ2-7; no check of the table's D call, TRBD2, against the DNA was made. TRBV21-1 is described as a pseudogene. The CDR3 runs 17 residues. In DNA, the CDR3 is TGTGCCAGCAGCAAAAAGAAGGGCGGCAGGGCCTGGGGGGAGCAGTACTTC. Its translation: CASSKKKGGRAWGEQYF.

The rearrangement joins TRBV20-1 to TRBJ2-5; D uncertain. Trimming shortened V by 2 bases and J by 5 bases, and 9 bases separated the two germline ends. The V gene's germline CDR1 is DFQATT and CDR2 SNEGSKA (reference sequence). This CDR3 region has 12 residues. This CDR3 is CSARSGDETQYF. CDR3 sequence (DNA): TGCAGTGCTAGATCGGGTGACGAGACCCAGTACTTC.

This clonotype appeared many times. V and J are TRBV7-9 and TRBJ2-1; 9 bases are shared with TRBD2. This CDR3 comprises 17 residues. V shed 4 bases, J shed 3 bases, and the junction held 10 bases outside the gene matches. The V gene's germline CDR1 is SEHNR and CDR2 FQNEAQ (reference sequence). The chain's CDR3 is CASSSEFGTSRYNEQFF. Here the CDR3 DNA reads TGTGCCAGCAGCTCAGAATTCGGGACTAGCCGCTACAATGAGCAGTTCTTC. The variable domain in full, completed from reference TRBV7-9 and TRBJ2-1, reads DTGVSQNPRHKITKRGQNVTFRCDPISEHNRLYWYRQTLGQGPEFLTYFQNEAQLEKSRLLSDRFSAERPKGSFSTLEIQRTEQGDSAMYLCASSSEFGTSRYNEQFFGPGTRLTVL.

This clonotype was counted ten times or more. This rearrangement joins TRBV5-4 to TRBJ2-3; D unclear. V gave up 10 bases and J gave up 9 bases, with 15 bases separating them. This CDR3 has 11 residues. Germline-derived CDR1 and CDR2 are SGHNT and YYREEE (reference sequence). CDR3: CAHGRSATQYF. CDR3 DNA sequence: TGTGCCCACGGTCGGAGTGCGACGCAGTATTTT.

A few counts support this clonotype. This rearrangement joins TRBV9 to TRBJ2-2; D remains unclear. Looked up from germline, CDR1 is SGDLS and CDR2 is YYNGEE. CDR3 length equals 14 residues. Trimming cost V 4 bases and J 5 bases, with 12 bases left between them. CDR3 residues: CASSPSPGTGELFF. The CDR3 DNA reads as TGTGCCAGCAGCCCCAGCCCCGGAACCGGGGAGCTGTTTTTT.